The 30 T cell receptor beta chains listed next were all sequenced from one sample in a study of PD-1 blockade in mismatch repair-deficient tumors. Clones were read by immunoSEQ multiplex PCR, and TCRdb kept only the in-frame ones, dropping some. The sample holds just under 80,000 clones; 80% to 90% are singletons and the top ten take less than 6.5%. The input for sequencing was peripheral blood, taken 44 weeks after starting pembrolizumab. The origin of the receptors is an adult with mismatch repair-deficient cancer.

CDR3 sequence (DNA): TGTGCCAGCAGTACAGACTACTCCTACAATGAGCAGTTCTTC. This sequence encodes CASSTDYSYNEQFF. The chain couples TRBV27 to TRBJ2-1; possibly TRBD2 for D (5 bases). Trimming pared 5 bases from V and 0 bases from J, leaving 8 bases between. Germline V gives CDR1 MNHEY, CDR2 SMNVEV (reference sequence). The CDR3 has 14 amino acids.

The CDR3 bases are TGTGCCAGTAGGAGCGGGAGGGCCTACGGGGAGCTGTTTTTT. Translation gives CASRSGRAYGELFF. The chain is built from TRBV19 and TRBJ2-2, with TRBD2 matching over 10 bases. The CDR3 has 14 amino acids. The V segment lost 6 bases and the J segment 7 bases; nucleotides outside the gene matches: 5. Germline CDR1 and CDR2: LNHDA and SQIVND (reference sequence). The whole variable domain, filled in from reference TRBV19 and TRBJ2-2, reads DGGITQSPKYLFRKEGQNVTLSCEQNLNHDAMYWYRQDPGQGLRLIYYSQIVNDFQKGDIAEGYSVSREKKESFPLTVTSAQKNPTAFYLCASRSGRAYGELFFGEGSRLTVL.

This chain connects TRBV5-4 to TRBJ2-7; 10 bases line up with TRBD2. The trim removed 4 bases at V and 5 bases at J, leaving 6 bases unmatched. The CDR3 has 14 residues. Germline V gives CDR1 SGHNT, CDR2 YYREEE (reference sequence). The CDR3 protein is CASSDPSGSNEQYF. The CDR3 DNA reads as TGTGCCAGCAGCGACCCTAGCGGGAGTAACGAGCAGTACTTC.

This clone was seen only once. The chain is built from TRBV10-3 and TRBJ1-3, with 8 positions matching TRBD1. Germline-derived CDR1 and CDR2 are ENHRY and SYGVKD. V shed 4 bases, J shed 1 base, and the junction held 0 bases outside the gene matches. The CDR3 runs to 14 residues. Here the CDR3 reads CAISGTGSGNTIYF. The CDR3 DNA sequence: TGTGCCATCAGTGGGACAGGGTCTGGAAACACCATATATTTT.

This clone was seen only once. The chain joins TRBV7-2 to TRBJ2-7; possibly TRBD1 for D (5 bases). The CDR3 consists of 12 residues. The germline gives CDR1 SGHTA, CDR2 FQGNSA. With 5 bases removed from V and 4 bases from J, the gap between germline ends came to 9 bases. The CDR3 reads CASSPRVYEQYF. DNA for the CDR3: TGTGCCAGCAGCCCCAGGGTTTACGAGCAGTACTTC.

This rearrangement joins TRBV6-6 to TRBJ2-7; a weak D match, TRBD2 (6 bases). V lost 8 bases to trimming and J lost 5 bases, with 16 bases between them. The CDR3 loop spans 13 amino acids. The V gene's germline CDR1 is MNHNY and CDR2 SVGAGI (reference sequence). The CDR3 is CASRIQGGDEQYF. CDR3 DNA: TGTGCCAGCCGGATTCAGGGAGGCGACGAGCAGTACTTC.

Only a few counts were recorded for this clone. CDR3 in DNA: TGTGCCAGTAGTATTGACAGCAACTATGGCTACACCTTC. Translation gives CASSIDSNYGYTF. This rearrangement joins TRBV19 to TRBJ1-2, with D perhaps matching TRBD1 (5 bases). Trimming left V 3 bases short and J 2 bases short, with 7 bases between. The germline V gene has CDR1 LNHDA and CDR2 SQIVND (reference sequence). CDR3 size: 13 residues.

The sample holds a few counts of this clone. The chain combines TRBV6-5 with TRBJ2-5; D is unclear. V dropped 2 bases and J dropped 2 bases, with 0 bases sitting between them. The CDR3 totals 11 residues. CDR1 and CDR2 (germline): MNHEY, SVGAGI. The CDR3 DNA is TGTGCCAGCAGTTACCAAGAGACCCAGTACTTC. Protein product: CASSYQETQYF.

The chain links TRBV6-1 to TRBJ2-7; possibly TRBD2 for D (5 bases). V was shortened by 0 bases and J by 2 bases, with 14 bases between the two germline ends. Germline CDR1 is MNHNS and CDR2 is SASEGT. CDR3 size: 16 residues. CDR3 amino acids: CASSEAGSVLAYEQYF. The CDR3 bases are TGTGCCAGCAGTGAAGCGGGGTCGGTACTAGCCTACGAGCAGTACTTC.

This chain uses TRBV6-5 with TRBJ2-7, with TRBD1 matching 7 bases. The trim removed 2 bases at V and 2 bases at J, leaving 9 bases unmatched. The CDR3 totals 16 residues. Germline-derived CDR1 and CDR2 are MNHEY and SVGAGI. CDR3: CASSYKDRAPAYEQYF. CDR3 in DNA: TGTGCCAGCAGTTACAAAGACAGGGCCCCGGCCTACGAGCAGTACTTC.

Concerning this clone itself: Relative to the germline gene, one junction end is altered; a read error may explain this. Other DNA sequences in this specimen translate into the identical CDR3. The chain employs TRBV7-2 and TRBJ2-7; TRBD1 is a possible D gene (6 bases). CDR1 and CDR2 (germline): SGHTA, FQGNSA. The length of the CDR3 is 13 residues. In nucleotides, the CDR3 is TGCGCCAGCAGCCACACAGGGAACTACGAGCAGTACTTC. This codes for CASSHTGNYEQYF.

The chain is built from TRBV7-2 and TRBJ2-3; D not certain. V lost 5 bases and J lost 2, with 11 bases in between. Germline V lookup: CDR1 SGHTA, CDR2 FQGNSA. The CDR3 length is 14 residues. CDR3 nucleotide sequence: TGTGCCAGCAGCCGACGTTTGGACACAGATACGCAGTATTTT. It yields the protein CASSRRLDTDTQYF.

CDR3 coding DNA: TGTGCCACCCATCCCGAGGGGGGAGGAGGCAGCAATCAGCCCCAGCATTTT. This gives the protein CATHPEGGGGSNQPQHF. The chain recombines TRBV27 with TRBJ1-5, with D perhaps matching TRBD1 (6 bases). CDR1 is MNHEY and CDR2 is SMNVEV in the germline V gene (reference sequence). V lost 10 bases and J 1 base, leaving 23 bases between the germline ends. The CDR3 length is 17 residues.

The chain couples TRBV5-5 to TRBJ2-3; D is ambiguous. CDR1 and CDR2 (germline): SGHKS, YYEKEE (reference sequence). The CDR3 spans 12 residues. Trimming took 3 bases from V and 4 from J, leaving 6 bases between them. This CDR3 is CASSSNPDTQYF. In DNA form, the CDR3 reads TGTGCCAGCAGCTCAAACCCAGATACGCAGTATTTT.

This sequence joins TRBV10-2 and TRBJ1-1; 9 positions match TRBD1. Germline CDR1 reads WSHSY; CDR2 reads SAAADI. The CDR3 extends over 14 amino acids. V lost 6 bases, J lost 6 bases, and 8 bases stayed unmatched. CDR3 region: CASSYGTGYSEAFF. The DNA for the CDR3 is TGCGCCAGCAGCTACGGGACAGGGTATTCTGAAGCTTTCTTT.

This chain joins TRBV7-3 and TRBJ1-2; possible D gene TRBD1, 6 bases. Germline V gene data show CDR1 as SGHTA and CDR2 as FQGTGA. The CDR3 has 15 residues. The germline V and J ends were trimmed by 1 base and 6 bases, with 15 bases remaining between them. CDR3 DNA sequence: TGTGCCAGCAGCTTAATGGGGGCAGGGATGGATGGCTACACCTTC. Its translation: CASSLMGAGMDGYTF.

The chain combines TRBV6-1 with TRBJ2-1, with TRBD2 matching 14 bases. Germline V gives CDR1 MNHNS, CDR2 SASEGT. The CDR3 has 15 amino acids. The ends lost 4 bases at V and 8 bases at J; junction bases unmatched: 4. The CDR3 DNA reads as TGTGCCAGCAGTGGACTAGCGGGAGGGCCCGATGAGCAGTTCTTC. This translates into CASSGLAGGPDEQFF.

This clone was observed a single time. The V and J genes are TRBV7-3 and TRBJ2-1; D is tentatively TRBD1 or TRBD2 (7 bases each). The germline V and J ends were trimmed by 4 bases and 8 bases, with 12 bases remaining between them. There are 13 residues in the CDR3. CDR1 is SGHTA and CDR2 is FQGTGA in the germline V gene. This chain's CDR3 is CASSSQGGYEQFF. CDR3 nucleotides: TGTGCCAGCAGCTCCCAGGGGGGGTATGAGCAGTTCTTC.

This clone was found once. The rearrangement uses TRBV9 and TRBJ2-5, with D perhaps TRBD1 or TRBD2 (5 bases each). Germline V gene sequence: CDR1 SGDLS, CDR2 YYNGEE. The CDR3 loop spans 14 amino acids. V shed 1 base and J shed 5 bases, with 12 bases lying between them. The CDR3, as DNA: TGTGCCAGCAGCGTACTCCCGGGGCACGAGACCCAGTACTTC. This translates into CASSVLPGHETQYF.

The chain combines TRBV13 with TRBJ2-1; 9 nucleotides line up with TRBD2. V lost 4 bases, J lost 3 bases, and 4 bases stayed unmatched. This CDR3 spans 15 amino acids. Germline V gene lookup returns CDR1 PRHDT and CDR2 FYEKMQ (reference sequence). The CDR3: CASSSGTSHYNEQFF. The CDR3 DNA reads as TGTGCCAGCAGCTCCGGGACTAGCCACTACAATGAGCAGTTCTTC.

The chain uses TRBV7-9 and TRBJ1-2; a weak D match, TRBD1 (6 bases). Germline-derived CDR1 and CDR2 are SEHNR and FQNEAQ (reference sequence). The CDR3 is 12 residues long. The ends were cut back, 5 bases at V and 4 bases at J, with 8 bases in the middle. The CDR3 is CASSNRAYGYTF. The CDR3, as DNA: TGTGCCAGCAGCAACAGGGCCTATGGCTACACCTTC.

The J gene is TRBJ2-7, the V gene TRBV7-6; TRBD1 aligns across 11 bases. The CDR3 is 17 residues long. In germline, CDR1 is SGHVS, CDR2 FNYEAQ. V lost 3 bases and J lost 5; bases outside the gene matches: 12. The CDR3 DNA reads TGTGCCAGCAGCTTGGGGACAGGGGGTGGACTTCTGAACGAGCAGTACTTC. The encoded protein is CASSLGTGGGLLNEQYF.

This clone occurred once. The V gene is TRBV4-1, the J gene TRBJ2-2; D remains ambiguous. Germline V gives CDR1 MGHRA, CDR2 YSYEKL. This CDR3 is built from 16 residues. V lost 1 base and J lost 6, with 15 bases in between. The CDR3 DNA reads as TGCGCCAGCAGCCAAGGGGCGCGTACTCCTCCCGGGGAGCTGTTTTTT. Translated: CASSQGARTPPGELFF.

The chain carries TRBV6-5 and TRBJ2-7; TRBD2 matches at 8 bases. There are 14 residues in the CDR3. Germline V gene lookup returns CDR1 MNHEY and CDR2 SVGAGI. Germline trimming cut 6 bases from V and 3 bases from J; bases unmatched to any gene: 7. The CDR3 is CASSLSGSGYEQYF. CDR3 coding DNA: TGTGCCAGCAGCCTCAGCGGGAGTGGCTACGAGCAGTACTTC.

This sequence joins TRBV6-5 and TRBJ2-4, with D possibly matching TRBD1 (6 bases). The CDR3 length is 15 residues. The V end was cut by 7 bases, the J end by 0 bases, with 13 bases between. The germline V gene encodes CDR1 MNHEY and CDR2 SVGAGI. For the CDR3, the DNA is TGTGCCAGCATGGACAGTAAACTAGCCAAAAACATTCAGTACTTC. Amino acids: CASMDSKLAKNIQYF.

With respect to this clone: Different DNA sequences within this sample yield the same CDR3. V gene TRBV5-6 combines with J gene TRBJ1-3; the match to TRBD1 covers 10 bases. The CDR3 runs to 15 residues. V lost 4 bases and J lost 4; bases outside the gene matches: 5. Germline V gene sequence: CDR1 SGHDT, CDR2 YYEEEE. CDR3 DNA: TGTGCCAGCAGCCCGACAGGGGGCACAGGAAACACCATATATTTT. It encodes CASSPTGGTGNTIYF.

This chain joins TRBV7-2 and TRBJ2-3; 7 nucleotides agree with TRBD2. The ends lost 2 bases at V and 2 bases at J; junction bases unmatched: 4. This CDR3 spans 15 amino acids. In germline, CDR1 is SGHTA, CDR2 FQGNSA. CDR3 loop: CASSLPSGYTDTQYF. The CDR3 region has the DNA TGTGCCAGCAGCTTACCTAGCGGATACACAGATACGCAGTATTTT.

In DNA, the CDR3 is TGTGCCAGTAGTATAGGCCAGCGGACCGGGGAGCTGTTTTTT. This sequence encodes CASSIGQRTGELFF. The V call is TRBV19, the J call TRBJ2-2; D possibly corresponds to TRBD2 (5 bases). This CDR3 region has 14 residues. V gave up 1 base and J gave up 5 bases, with 8 bases separating them. Per germline, CDR1 LNHDA and CDR2 SQIVND (reference sequence).

V usage is TRBV5-4 and J usage is TRBJ2-2; D ambiguous. The CDR3 loop spans 14 amino acids. Looked up from germline, CDR1 is SGHNT and CDR2 is YYREEE (reference sequence). The V end lost 5 bases, the J end lost 1 base, and 9 bases lay between the germline ends. CDR3 sequence: CASSTTLNTGELFF. In DNA form, the CDR3 reads TGTGCCAGCAGTACGACTCTGAACACCGGGGAGCTGTTTTTT. The full variable domain, its missing parts supplied by reference TRBV5-4 and TRBJ2-2, is ETGVTQSPTHLIKTRGQQVTLRCSSQSGHNTVSWYQQALGQGPQFIFQYYREEENGRGNFPPRFSGLQFPNYSSELNVNALELDDSALYLCASSTTLNTGELFFGEGSRLTVL.

CDR3 coding DNA: TGTGCCAGCAGTGAATATTCGACGGAGCAGTACTTC. This encodes CASSEYSTEQYF. V usage is TRBV25-1 and J usage is TRBJ2-7; D is unclear. CDR1 is MGHDK, CDR2 SYGVNS, per germline. V shed 0 bases and J shed 7 bases, with 7 bases lying between them. The CDR3 has 12 residues.